A single sample gave rise to the 20 T cell receptor beta chains below, sequenced in a study of radiotherapy plus CTLA-4 blockade in lung cancer. Generated by immunoSEQ multiplex PCR, the TCRdb table keeps only in-frame clones and is missing some. The sample holds some 87,000 clones, around four fifths seen once. The specimen was peripheral blood, collected from a patient treated with radiotherapy plus ipilimumab. These receptors came from a human donor with non-small cell lung cancer that progressed on radiotherapy plus ipilimumab.

The chain employs TRBV28 and TRBJ1-1; the D is unclear. CDR3 length: 14 amino acids. The germline V and J ends were trimmed by 6 bases and 0 bases, with 11 bases remaining between them. CDR1 and CDR2 from the germline V gene are MDHEN and SYDVKM. CDR3 DNA: TGTGCCAGCAGAGATTCCTGGATGAACACTGAAGCTTTCTTT. This codes for CASRDSWMNTEAFF.

The J gene is TRBJ2-1, the V gene TRBV11-3, with D perhaps matching TRBD2 (6 bases). Trimming shortened V by 1 base and J by 5 bases, and 12 bases separated the two germline ends. CDR1 and CDR2 from the germline V gene are SGHNT and YENEEA. The CDR3 totals 15 residues. CDR3 sequence: CASSLGRDFDNEQFF. In nucleotides, the CDR3 is TGTGCCAGCAGCTTAGGCCGGGACTTCGACAATGAGCAGTTCTTC.

This chain uses TRBV15 with TRBJ2-7; D not certain. The V and J ends lost 0 bases and 9 bases respectively, with 9 bases between them. CDR3 length equals 12 residues. CDR1 and CDR2 (germline): LNHNV, YYDKDF (reference sequence). The CDR3, as DNA: TGTGCCACCAGCAGAGATTCTGTGGGGCAGTACTTC. This translates into CATSRDSVGQYF.

J is TRBJ1-5 and V is TRBV15, with D uncertain. V lost 2 bases, J lost 0 bases, and 11 bases lay in between. This CDR3 is built from 16 residues. Germline V gene lookup returns CDR1 LNHNV and CDR2 YYDKDF (reference sequence). The CDR3 region is CATSRIGYSSNQPQHF. The CDR3 nucleotides read TGTGCCACCAGCAGAATAGGCTACAGTAGCAATCAGCCCCAGCATTTT.

This chain uses TRBV7-2 with TRBJ2-1, with 7 bases that match TRBD2. Germline CDR1 and CDR2: SGHTA and FQGNSA. V lost 6 bases to trimming and J lost 5 bases; unmatched junction nucleotides: 4. The CDR3 contains 13 residues. This CDR3 reads CASRRGVDNEQFF. The CDR3 DNA reads as TGTGCCAGCAGACGGGGGGTGGACAATGAGCAGTTCTTC.

This clone was detected only a few times. This chain uses TRBV18 with TRBJ2-7; no clear D. V lost 3 bases and J 3 bases, leaving 6 bases between the germline ends. The CDR3 covers 12 residues. CDR1 KGHSH and CDR2 LQKENI come from the germline V gene. Written as DNA, the CDR3 is TGTGCCAGCTCACCGTACGGCTACGAGCAGTACTTC. It yields the protein CASSPYGYEQYF.

The chain recombines TRBV7-2 with TRBJ1-2; D remains unclear. V lost 5 bases to trimming and J lost 2 bases, with 12 bases between them. Germline V gene sequence: CDR1 SGHTA, CDR2 FQGNSA. The CDR3 consists of 14 residues. As DNA, the CDR3 is TGTGCCAGCAGCCCCGCGGGAAGCAACTATGGCTACACCTTC. Translation gives CASSPAGSNYGYTF.

This chain connects TRBV5-1 to TRBJ1-1, with D uncertain. The germline V and J ends were trimmed by 2 bases and 0 bases, with 11 bases remaining between them. This CDR3 has 15 amino acids. Germline assignment: CDR1 SGHRS and CDR2 YFSETQ. CDR3 region: CASSFAGRMNTEAFF. CDR3 nucleotide sequence: TGCGCCAGCAGCTTCGCCGGGAGAATGAACACTGAAGCTTTCTTT.

Comments on this clone: One junction end disagrees with the germline gene, perhaps due to a read error. The gene calls are TRBV7-2 and TRBJ1-2, with a tentative D call TRBD1 (5 bases). The CDR3 extends over 9 amino acids. Germline V lookup: CDR1 SGHTA, CDR2 FQGNSA. In nucleotides, the CDR3 is TGTGCCAGCAGCCAGCCGGACAACTTC. Protein: CASSQPDNF.

The chain carries TRBV2 and TRBJ2-5, with TRBD1 as a possible D gene (5 bases). The CDR3 is 13 residues long. Germline V gene lookup returns CDR1 SNHLY and CDR2 FYNNEI. Trimming took 3 bases from V and 6 from J, leaving 11 bases between them. CDR3 protein: CASSEVKGKTQYF. CDR3 DNA sequence: TGTGCCAGCAGTGAGGTAAAGGGGAAGACCCAGTACTTC.

The chain couples TRBV7-8 to TRBJ1-1, with TRBD1 matching 7 bases. This CDR3 is 13 amino acids long. Germline loops: CDR1 SGHVS, CDR2 FQNEAQ. The V and J ends lost 1 base and 12 bases, in that order; junction bases with no gene match: 8. The CDR3 is CASSLVTGVGPFF. The CDR3 DNA is TGTGCCAGCAGCTTAGTCACAGGGGTCGGCCCTTTCTTT.

This sequence joins TRBV12-5 and TRBJ2-3; weak D call: TRBD1 (5 bases). This CDR3 has 16 residues. The germline V gene has CDR1 LGHNT and CDR2 FRNRAP. V gave up 0 bases and J gave up 4 bases, with 14 bases separating them. The CDR3 DNA follows: TGTGCTAGTGGTTTGGTACTGGGGCAGGGCTCAGATACGCAGTATTTT. Residues: CASGLVLGQGSDTQYF.

V usage is TRBV10-2 and J usage is TRBJ2-7; D tentatively fits TRBD1 or TRBD2 (5 bases each). The CDR3 has 17 residues. The germline gives CDR1 WSHSY, CDR2 SAAADI. Deletions cut 2 bases from V and 4 bases from J, with 21 bases between. Here the CDR3 DNA reads TGCGCCAGCAGTGAGACCAAAACCGGGACCTACCCTTACGAGCAGTACTTC. This gives the protein CASSETKTGTYPYEQYF.

The chain couples TRBV5-6 to TRBJ1-2, with D possibly TRBD1 on 5 matching bases. Deletions cut 6 bases from V and 1 base from J, with 13 bases between. This CDR3 has 14 residues. Germline V gene lookup returns CDR1 SGHDT and CDR2 YYEEEE. As DNA, the CDR3 is TGTGCCAGCACCCCGGGACTCTTTAACTATGGCTACACCTTC. This sequence encodes CASTPGLFNYGYTF.

The chain is built from TRBV7-7 and TRBJ2-7, with 7 positions matching TRBD1. This CDR3 has 14 amino acids. The germline CDR1 and CDR2 sequences are SSHAT and FNYEAQ (reference sequence). V lost 4 bases, J lost 2 bases, and 5 bases stayed unmatched. Here the CDR3 DNA reads TGTGCCAGCAGCTCGCACAGGGGACCCTACGAGCAGTACTTC. Translation gives CASSSHRGPYEQYF.

This clone has only one observation. The chain recombines TRBV14 with TRBJ2-7, with TRBD1 matching over 7 bases. The germline gives CDR1 SGHDN, CDR2 FVKESK. Unmatched junction bases numbered 7, after V lost 6 bases and J lost 8 bases. CDR3 length equals 12 residues. The CDR3 coding sequence is TGTGCCAGCAGGGACGGACAGGCAAAGCAGTACTTC. Its protein product is CASRDGQAKQYF.

In DNA, the CDR3 is TGTGCCAGCAGTTTAAAGAATCAAGAGACCCAGTACTTC. It codes for CASSLKNQETQYF. The genes are TRBV27 and TRBJ2-5; D not certain. In germline, CDR1 is MNHEY, CDR2 SMNVEV (reference sequence). The CDR3 runs to 13 residues. V lost 2 bases, J lost 2 bases, and 6 bases lay in between.

This chain uses TRBV4-3 with TRBJ2-1; 12 bases are a match to TRBD1. Looked up from germline, CDR1 is LGHNA and CDR2 is YSLEER. CDR3 size: 17 residues. With V trimmed by 1 base and J by 13 bases, 14 bases remained unmatched. CDR3 coding DNA: TGCGCCAGCAGCCAAGTATTCGGGACAGGGGGCCCGATGGGTCAGTTCTTC. Translating gives CASSQVFGTGGPMGQFF.

This clone was found a few times. The chain has TRBV5-4 and TRBJ1-3, with D possibly being TRBD1 (6 bases). The CDR3 is 15 residues long. Looked up from germline, CDR1 is SGHNT and CDR2 is YYREEE (reference sequence). V gave up 4 bases and J gave up 0 bases, with 11 bases separating them. In nucleotides, the CDR3 is TGTGCCAGCAGCATGGACAGCTACTCTGGAAACACCATATATTTT. This translates into CASSMDSYSGNTIYF.

The chain uses TRBV10-3 and TRBJ2-1, with TRBD2 identical over 10 bases. Unmatched junction bases numbered 5, after V lost 7 bases and J lost 5 bases. The germline V gene encodes CDR1 ENHRY and CDR2 SYGVKD. The CDR3 runs to 14 residues. The CDR3 region has the DNA TGTGCCATCACAGCGGGGGGGTCGAACAATGAGCAGTTCTTC. Translating gives CAITAGGSNNEQFF.